The source of this T cell receptor beta chain is a study of Ad26.COV2.S vaccination and SARS-CoV-2 variants (TCRdb year 2021). Background for the entire study: Donors in the vaccine arm were drawn from COV1001, a multicentre, randomized, double-blind, placebo-controlled phase I-IIa trial testing Ad26.COV2.S in healthy adults. Dosing of Ad26.COV2.S was intramuscular, at either 5x10^10 or 1x10^11 viral particles, delivered as one shot or as two shots spaced 56 days apart. The specificity and breadth of SARS-CoV-2-reactive T cell receptors after Ad26.COV2.S vaccination were assessed by TCRbeta repertoire sequencing. A total of approximately 30 samples were included in the TCR-sequenced set, comprising about 20 Ad26.COV2.S vaccine recipients, 5 placebo recipients and 8 SARS-CoV-2 convalescent individuals. Trial participants were randomized into five groups of five, in which low-dose or high-dose Ad26.COV2.S was given once or twice, or placebo was given on both occasions. Investigators did not know the trial group allocation while performing experiments and assessing outcomes.

What the work shows at the level of the full study, not this receptor alone: After vaccination, substantial breadth of spike-specific CD8+ and CD4+ T cell responses was reported. Vaccine and placebo recipients had comparable non-spike TCR breadth, which fits with the vaccine containing only spike. The study was not powered for comparison of responses between vaccine doses or regimens. It was noted by the authors that total T cell responses may have been underestimated by the TCR breadth and depth analyses. Compared with placebo recipients, Ad26.COV2.S recipients showed higher spike-specific TCR breadth (P = 0.0014).

The treatment or condition label, as the study defines it: about 20 received Ad26.COV2.S at low or high dose, single or two shots; 5 received placebo; per-sample allocation not given. Repertoires of vaccine and placebo recipients were sequenced from samples taken on day 63 after the first injection. Between 29 July and 7 August 2020, Cohort 1b enrolled 20 to 30 adults aged 18-55 years at one site in Boston, USA. As a vaccine, Ad26.COV2.S was a replication-incompetent adenovirus type 26 vector that expressed a prefusion-stabilized SARS-CoV-2 spike protein derived from the original Wuhan strain. On this clone: The antigen this receptor binds is unknown. Base qualities were left out, and no much larger clone turns up one base away.

CDR1 MNHNS and CDR2 SASEGT were looked up in the germline V gene. V drops 2 bases and J drops 10 bases, leaving 14 bases in between. The cysteine opens and the phenylalanine closes a CDR3 of 14 amino acids. Only CDR3 DNA is held: 42 bases, read in frame from base 1. TCRbeta CDR3 regions were sequenced with the immunoSEQ Assay. After extraction, genomic DNA underwent amplification by bias-controlled multiplex PCR, followed by high-throughput sequencing. The paper's processing steps were these. Collapsing and filtering of sequences were performed to quantify the absolute abundance of each unique TCRbeta CDR3 region. T cell fraction was estimated by normalizing TCRbeta template counts to usable DNA, which was measured by amplifying reference genes present in all nucleated cells. Repertoire TCRs were annotated as SARS-CoV-2-specific when V gene, CDR3 amino acid sequence and J gene were exactly matched to a known reactive TCR set. The reference SARS-CoV-2 TCR set was obtained from MIRA and was filtered for enrichment in COVID-19-positive ImmuneCODE repertoires, whereby public or cross-reactive TCRs were removed. Based on the MIRA antigens, annotated TCRs were further analysed at the level of specific ORF or position within ORF. Breadth was defined as annotated unique rearrangements over total unique productive rearrangements; depth was the summed frequency of those rearrangements. Two-sided Wilcoxon rank-sum tests were used to compare TCR breadth between groups. TCRdb limited this immuneACCESS table to in-frame rearrangements with V and J called. A share of clones is missing; checked studies link under half to unresolved V genes, and the rest is unexplained. V, J and clone size are taken as reported in that table, and D and trimming were inferred from the DNA itself. For this sample there are 200,000 to 300,000 clones; roughly 85% appear just once. The ten largest make up 2.9% of the sample.

The material was peripheral blood, obtained in a trial of Ad26.COV2.S vaccine versus placebo. This chain is built from TRBV6-1 and TRBJ1-4, and TRBD1 may be the D gene, going by 5 matching bases. This sequence was found in a person aged 18 to 65 who received the Ad26.COV2.S COVID-19 vaccine or a placebo. Here the CDR3 is given as CASSEIVGGGKLFF. The DNA sequence reads TGTGCCAGCAGTGAAATCGTTGGGGGGGGAAAACTGTTTTTT.